This T cell receptor (beta chain) was documented in a study of beta chain features in type 1 diabetes. Study summary: When patients were set against healthy donors, age, gender and cell yields were similar.

Investigators reverse transcribed all isolated RNA, so they sequenced expressed TCRB transcripts. Method: immunoSEQ multiplex PCR; TCRdb's copy keeps in-frame clones and lacks some. Among fewer than 500,000 clones listed, around 13% were seen once. As concerns this clone: Its specificity is not known.

The CDR3 is 15 residues long. It was via CD45RO/CCR7/CD25/CD127/CD95/CD27 that CD4+ naive, central memory, regulatory and stem cell-like memory cells were sorted. General observations from the study: High-TCR-expressing cells could be over-represented by cDNA sequencing.

The chain employs TRBV21-1 and TRBJ2-3; the table names TRBD1, a call not compared with the DNA. TRBV21-1 is flagged as a pseudogene. The origin of this receptor is a man aged 25 to 45 in good health. Specimen: naive CD4+ T cells from blood. Here the CDR3 reads CASSNRDTVTDTQYF. CDR3 DNA: TGTGCCAGCAGCAATCGAGACACCGTCACAGATACGCAGTATTTT.